Described below is a single T cell receptor (beta chain) sequence and its context. Its antigen is still unknown. The sample belongs to a study of T cell responses to AZD1222 COVID-19 vaccine. Findings and caveats of the study: Repertoires were collected only later (after the peak T cell response had occurred). White British people made up most donors, females outnumbered males, and clonal diversity was possibly underestimated.

The CDR3 is made up of 15 amino acids. Germline lookup yields CDR1 SEHNR and CDR2 FQNEAQ (reference sequence). Trimming removed 8 bases at V and 0 bases at J, with 16 bases between. The table came from immunoSEQ multiplex PCR; TCRdb's copy has only in-frame clones and leaves some out. The top ten hold roughly 3.8% of the sample, which has around 160,000 clones, roughly nine tenths seen once. This clonotype originated in an adult who received the AZD1222 COVID-19 vaccine. V and J are TRBV7-9 and TRBJ1-1, with D possibly matching TRBD1 (5 bases). This specimen consisted of peripheral blood, obtained 28 days after the second AZD1222 dose. CDR3 residues: CASGHRSSMNTEAFF. The CDR3 DNA reads TGTGCCAGCGGACACAGGAGTTCCATGAACACTGAAGCTTTCTTT. Drawing the rest from reference TRBV7-9 and TRBJ1-1, the complete variable domain is DTGVSQNPRHKITKRGQNVTFRCDPISEHNRLYWYRQTLGQGPEFLTYFQNEAQLEKSRLLSDRFSAERPKGSFSTLEIQRTEQGDSAMYLCASGHRSSMNTEAFFGQGTRLTVV.